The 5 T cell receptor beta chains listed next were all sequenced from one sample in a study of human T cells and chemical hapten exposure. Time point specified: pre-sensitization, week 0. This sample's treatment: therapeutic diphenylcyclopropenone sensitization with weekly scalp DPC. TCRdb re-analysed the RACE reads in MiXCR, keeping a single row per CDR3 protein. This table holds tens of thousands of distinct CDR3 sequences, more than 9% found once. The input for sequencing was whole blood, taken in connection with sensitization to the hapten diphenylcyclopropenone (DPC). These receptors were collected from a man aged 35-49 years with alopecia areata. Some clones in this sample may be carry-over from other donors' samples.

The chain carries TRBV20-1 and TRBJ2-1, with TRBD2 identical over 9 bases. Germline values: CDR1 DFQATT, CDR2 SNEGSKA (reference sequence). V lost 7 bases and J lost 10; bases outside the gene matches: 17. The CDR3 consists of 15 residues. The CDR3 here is CSGLAGGRAPAEQFF. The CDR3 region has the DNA TGCAGTGGCCTCGCCGGCGGGAGGGCCCCTGCGGAGCAGTTCTTC.

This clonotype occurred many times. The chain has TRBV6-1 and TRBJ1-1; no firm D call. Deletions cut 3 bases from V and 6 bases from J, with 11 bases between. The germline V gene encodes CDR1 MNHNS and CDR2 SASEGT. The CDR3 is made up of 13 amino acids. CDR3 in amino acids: CASSERQNPEAFF. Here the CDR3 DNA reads TGTGCCAGCAGTGAGAGACAAAATCCTGAAGCTTTCTTT.

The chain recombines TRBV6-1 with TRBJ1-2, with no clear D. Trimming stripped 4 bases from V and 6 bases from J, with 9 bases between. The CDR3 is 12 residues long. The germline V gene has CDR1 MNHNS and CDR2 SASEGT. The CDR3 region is CASSAPGDGYTF. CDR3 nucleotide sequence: TGTGCCAGCAGTGCACCAGGAGATGGCTACACCTTC.

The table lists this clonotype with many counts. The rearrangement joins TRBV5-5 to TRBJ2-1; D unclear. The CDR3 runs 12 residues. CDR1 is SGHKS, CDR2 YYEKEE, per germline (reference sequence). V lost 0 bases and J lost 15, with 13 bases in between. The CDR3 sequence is CASSLGMSSVFF. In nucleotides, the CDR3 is TGTGCCAGCAGCTTGGGTATGTCTTCGGTGTTCTTC.

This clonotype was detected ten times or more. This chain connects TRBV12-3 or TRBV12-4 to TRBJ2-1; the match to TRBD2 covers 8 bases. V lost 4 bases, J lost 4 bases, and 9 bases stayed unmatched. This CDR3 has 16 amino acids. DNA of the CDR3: TGTGCCAGCAGTTCCCGCGGGACTAGGACGTACAATGAGCAGTTCTTC. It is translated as CASSSRGTRTYNEQFF.